This record looks at one T cell receptor (beta chain) sequence and its context. Profiling relied on immunoSEQ multiplex PCR, and the TCRdb table lists in-frame clones only, not all of them. The profile shows roughly 20,000 clones, approximately 81% of them singletons. These data belong to a study of control samples from healthy donors and cancer patients. CDR1 is SGHTA, CDR2 FQGNSA, per germline. The V gene lost 1 base and the J gene lost 4 bases, with 10 bases spanning the gap. This CDR3 spans 15 amino acids. Sequencing used PBMCs. The rearrangement links TRBV7-2 to TRBJ2-2; a possible D gene is TRBD2 (5 bases). This TCR was recovered from a woman in her seventies with lung cancer. The CDR3 bases are TGTGCCAGCAGCTTAGTGGGAAGCGGCACCGGGGAGCTGTTTTTT. This translates into CASSLVGSGTGELFF.